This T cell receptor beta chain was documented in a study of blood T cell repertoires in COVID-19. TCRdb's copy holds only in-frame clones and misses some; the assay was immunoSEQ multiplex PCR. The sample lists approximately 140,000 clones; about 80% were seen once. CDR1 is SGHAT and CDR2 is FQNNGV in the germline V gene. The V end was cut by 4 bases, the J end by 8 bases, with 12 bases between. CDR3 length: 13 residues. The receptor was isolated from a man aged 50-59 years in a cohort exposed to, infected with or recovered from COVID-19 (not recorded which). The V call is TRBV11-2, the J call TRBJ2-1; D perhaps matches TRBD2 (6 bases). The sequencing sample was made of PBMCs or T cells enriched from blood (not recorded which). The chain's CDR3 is CASSWSSVDEQFF. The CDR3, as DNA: TGTGCCAGCAGCTGGTCTAGCGTGGATGAGCAGTTCTTC.